These T cell receptor beta chains were read from a single sample in a study of control samples from healthy donors and cancer patients. TCRdb's table, derived via immunoSEQ multiplex PCR, lists solely in-frame clones and lacks some. Among about 160,000 clones listed, around 96% were seen once. Input material: blood. Receptors were obtained from a woman aged 40 to 55 in good health. Each CDR3 is given with its conserved first and last residue. The D gene is left open where the match is weak. A row's size may be missing; if present it is once, few, many or a size class.

DNA	CDR3	size	J	V	length	D
TGTGCCAGCAGCATAGGTGGGAACACTGAAGCTTTCTTT	CASSIGGNTEAFF	.	TRBJ1-1	TRBV6-5	13	.
TGTGCCAGCTCAGAGGTAGCGGGAGATCACGTCGTCGAGCAGTTCTTC	CASSEVAGDHVVEQFF	.	TRBJ2-1	TRBV18	16	TRBD2
TGCGCCAGCAGCAAAGCGGGGGGGAACGGCGAGCAGTACTTC	CASSKAGGNGEQYF	.	TRBJ2-7	TRBV5-1	14	TRBD2
TGTGCCAGCAGTTTATTCGGGGGTACCTCCTACGAGCAGTACTTC	CASSLFGGTSYEQYF	.	TRBJ2-7	TRBV27	15	.
TGCAGCGTGGGACCCACAGGGGGCCTAAACGAGCAGTACTTC	CSVGPTGGLNEQYF	.	TRBJ2-7	TRBV29-1	14	TRBD1
TGTGCCAGCAGCCCCGGAGAGGGGGCCATCATCTCCTACGAGCAGTACTTC	CASSPGEGAIISYEQYF	.	TRBJ2-7	TRBV7-8	17	TRBD1
TGTGCCAGCAGCGTAGACGGCGGCTCAGCCAAAAACATTCAGTACTTC	CASSVDGGSAKNIQYF	.	TRBJ2-4	TRBV9	16	.
TGTGCCAGCAGCTTAGCCCCTAACTCTCAGCCCCAGCATTTT	CASSLAPNSQPQHF	once	TRBJ1-5	TRBV7-2	14	.
TGTGCCAGCAGCTTAGACTCCTACAATGAGCAGTTCTTC	CASSLDSYNEQFF	.	TRBJ2-1	TRBV7-2	13	.
TGTGCCAGTAGTAGACGACAGGAAGGTTCGGGCGGCTACACCTTC	CASSRRQEGSGGYTF	.	TRBJ1-2	TRBV19	15	.
TGTGCCACCAGCAGAGAACCTGAGGTGGGCGAGCAGTACTTC	CATSREPEVGEQYF	.	TRBJ2-7	TRBV15	14	.
TGTGCCAGCAGCTTAGTGACCATCTACAATGAGCAGTTCTTC	CASSLVTIYNEQFF	once	TRBJ2-1	TRBV7-9	14	.
TGCAGCTTTCAAGGACAGGGAAAAACTGAAGCTTTCTTT	CSFQGQGKTEAFF	.	TRBJ1-1	TRBV29-1	13	TRBD1
TGTGCCAGCAGCTTAGCAGTGGAGACCCAGTACTTC	CASSLAVETQYF	.	TRBJ2-5	TRBV7-2	12	.
TGTGCCAGCAGCGTAGCCGGCAGCTTCTATGGCTACACCTTC	CASSVAGSFYGYTF	.	TRBJ1-2	TRBV9	14	.
TGTGCCAGCAGCACGGGACTCAGGGGTGAAAAACTGTTTTTT	CASSTGLRGEKLFF	.	TRBJ1-4	TRBV5-4	14	.